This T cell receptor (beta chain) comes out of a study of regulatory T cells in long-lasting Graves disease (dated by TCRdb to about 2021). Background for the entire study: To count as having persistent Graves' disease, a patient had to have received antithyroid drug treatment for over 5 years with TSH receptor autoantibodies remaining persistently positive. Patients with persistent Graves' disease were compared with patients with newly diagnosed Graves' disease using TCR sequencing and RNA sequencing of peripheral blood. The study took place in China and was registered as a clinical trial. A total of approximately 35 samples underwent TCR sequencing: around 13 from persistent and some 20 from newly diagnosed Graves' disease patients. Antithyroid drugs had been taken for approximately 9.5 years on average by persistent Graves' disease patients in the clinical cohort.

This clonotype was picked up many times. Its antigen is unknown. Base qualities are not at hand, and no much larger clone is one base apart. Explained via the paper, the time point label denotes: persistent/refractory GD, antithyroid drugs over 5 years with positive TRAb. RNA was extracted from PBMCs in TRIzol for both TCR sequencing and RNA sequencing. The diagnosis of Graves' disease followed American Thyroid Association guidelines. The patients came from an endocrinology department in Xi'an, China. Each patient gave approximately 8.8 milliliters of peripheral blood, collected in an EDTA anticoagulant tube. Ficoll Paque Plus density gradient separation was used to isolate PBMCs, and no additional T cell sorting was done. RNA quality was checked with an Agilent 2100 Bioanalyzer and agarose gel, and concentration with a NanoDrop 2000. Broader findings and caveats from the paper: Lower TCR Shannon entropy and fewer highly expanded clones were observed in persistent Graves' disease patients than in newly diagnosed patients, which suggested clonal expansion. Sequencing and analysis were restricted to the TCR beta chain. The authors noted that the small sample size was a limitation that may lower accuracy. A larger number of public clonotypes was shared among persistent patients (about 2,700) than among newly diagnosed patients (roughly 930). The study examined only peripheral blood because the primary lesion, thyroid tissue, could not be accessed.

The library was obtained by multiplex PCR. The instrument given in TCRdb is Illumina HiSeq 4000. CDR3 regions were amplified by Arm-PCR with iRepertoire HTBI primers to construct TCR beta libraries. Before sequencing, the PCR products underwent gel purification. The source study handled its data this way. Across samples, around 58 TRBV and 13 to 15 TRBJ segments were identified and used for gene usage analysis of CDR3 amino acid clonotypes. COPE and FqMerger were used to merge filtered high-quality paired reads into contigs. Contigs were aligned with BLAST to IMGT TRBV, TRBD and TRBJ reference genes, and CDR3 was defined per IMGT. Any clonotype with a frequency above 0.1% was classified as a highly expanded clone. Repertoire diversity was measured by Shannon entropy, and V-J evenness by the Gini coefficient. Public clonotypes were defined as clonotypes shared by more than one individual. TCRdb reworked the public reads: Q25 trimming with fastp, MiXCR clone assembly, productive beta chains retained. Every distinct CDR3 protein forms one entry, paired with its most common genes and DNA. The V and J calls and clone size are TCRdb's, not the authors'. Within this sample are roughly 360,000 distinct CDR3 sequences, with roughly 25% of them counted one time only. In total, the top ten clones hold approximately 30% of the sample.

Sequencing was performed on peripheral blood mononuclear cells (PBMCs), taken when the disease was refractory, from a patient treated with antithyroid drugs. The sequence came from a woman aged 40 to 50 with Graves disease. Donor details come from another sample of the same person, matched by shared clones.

DNA sequence: TGTGCCACCAAATCATTCGAGACCCAGTACTTC. This is translated as CATKSFETQYF. The receptor chain draws on TRBV28 and TRBJ2-5; the D gene is unclear. As encoded in the germline V gene, CDR1 is MDHEN while CDR2 is SYDVKM. The V and J ends are trimmed by 10 bases and 5 bases, leaving 11 bases between them. The CDR3 covers 11 residues, taking in both the cysteine and the phenylalanine. Only the CDR3 DNA is retained, 33 bases long and in frame from the first base.